These T cell receptor beta chains were read from a single sample in a study of cytomegalovirus exposure and HLA in healthy donors. Only in-frame clones appear in the TCRdb table, and some are missing; sequencing was by immunoSEQ multiplex PCR. The repertoire has 200,000 or so clones, over 60% of them found once; the top ten carry around 2%. Sequencing used PBMCs. All receptors come from a man aged 18 to 29 in good health and CMV-seronegative. The CDR3 runs from the conserved cysteine through the conserved F or W. D genes are given only for firm matches. Not every row has a clone size; where given, it reads once, few, many or a size class.

TGTGCCAGTAGTATATTATCAGGGGGCGGGGAGACCCAGTACTTC | CASSILSGGGETQYF | . | TRBJ2-5 | TRBV19 | TRBD1
TGTGCCAGCAGCTGGGCACGTTTTTATGGCTACACCTTC | CASSWARFYGYTF | . | TRBJ1-2 | TRBV5-6 | .
TGCGCCAGCAGCTTAGGGGGGGGCTACGAGCAGTACTTC | CASSLGGGYEQYF | . | TRBJ2-7 | TRBV5-1 | .
TGTGCCAGCAGTACTCTAGCGGGGACCGGGGAGCTGTTTTTT | CASSTLAGTGELFF | . | TRBJ2-2 | TRBV25-1 | TRBD2
TGTGCCTGGAGTGCCCCACCGGGACAGGTCCCCAGCTCCTACGAGCAGTACTTC | CAWSAPPGQVPSSYEQYF | few | TRBJ2-7 | TRBV30 | TRBD1
TGCGCCAGCAGCTTGGGTCCGGGCGGGGGGCCTACCTACGAGCAGTACTTC | CASSLGPGGGPTYEQYF | . | TRBJ2-7 | TRBV5-1 | TRBD2
TGTGCCAGCAGTTTTGAACTCCGGGGGGCCGGGGAGCTGTTTTTT | CASSFELRGAGELFF | . | TRBJ2-2 | TRBV7-9 | TRBD2
TGTGCCAGCAGCGGAGGACAGGGGGGGTCCTACGAGCAGTACTTC | CASSGGQGGSYEQYF | . | TRBJ2-7 | TRBV28 | TRBD1
TGCGCCAGCAGCCAAGATAGATTGGCAGGGTATGGCTACACCTTC | CASSQDRLAGYGYTF | few | TRBJ1-2 | TRBV4-1 | .
TGCAGCGTTAACCGGGACAGGGGGCACGAGCAGTACTTC | CSVNRDRGHEQYF | . | TRBJ2-7 | TRBV29-1 | TRBD1
TGCAGCGTGACAGGGTTCCCTAATGAAAAACTGTTTTTT | CSVTGFPNEKLFF | few | TRBJ1-4 | TRBV29-1 | TRBD1
TGTGCCAGCAGAGAGGGACTAGCGGGAGGGAATGAGCAGTTCTTC | CASREGLAGGNEQFF | . | TRBJ2-1 | TRBV28 | TRBD2
TGTGCCAGCAGTTTAAGTAGCTTCTCTGGAAACACCATATATTTT | CASSLSSFSGNTIYF | . | TRBJ1-3 | TRBV6-6 | .
TGTGCCTGGAGTCGATCGACAGGGGGGAATTCACCCCTCCACTTT | CAWSRSTGGNSPLHF | once | TRBJ1-6 | TRBV30 | TRBD1
. | CASSLVSGQGSSYEQYF | . | TRBJ2-7 | TRBV7-2 | .
TGTGCCAGCAGCTTAAAGTTGAGTAGCACAGATACGCAGTATTTT | CASSLKLSSTDTQYF | . | TRBJ2-3 | TRBV5-4 | .
TGCGCCAGCAGCCAAGAGCGGGATCGGTACAATGAGCAGTTCTTC | CASSQERDRYNEQFF | . | TRBJ2-1 | TRBV4-3 | .